This TCR beta chain stems from a study of blood T cell repertoires in COVID-19. Study summary: Both acute and convalescent COVID-19 samples were obtained from the United States, Italy and Spain. PBMCs, B-cell-depleted T cells, or T cells provided the cDNA or gDNA that made up the material.

V was trimmed by 6 bases and J by 8 bases, leaving 16 bases between them. CDR3 size: 13 residues. Germline CDR1 MNHEY, CDR2 SMNVEV (reference sequence). Source study methods: Nucleated cell number was recorded as an estimate derived from reference gene primer amplification. The method was immunoSEQ multiplex PCR; TCRdb's version includes in-frame clones alone and lacks a portion of them. V and J calls and clone size are copied from that table; D and trimming were computed from the DNA. The sample holds around 99,000 clones, about nine tenths seen once. The rearrangement joins TRBV27 to TRBJ1-2; a weak D match, TRBD1 (6 bases). The TCR originated in a man aged 50 to 60 with active or convalescent COVID-19. The sequencing input was peripheral blood. The CDR3 spells CASSLDRTGGYTF. CDR3 in DNA: TGTGCCAGCAGCCTCGACAGGACGGGAGGCTACACCTTC.